A single sample is the source of the 8 T cell receptor beta chains below, sequenced in a study of T cells in Graves' hyperthyroidism and ophthalmopathy. Researchers took RNA transcripts and amplified the TCR beta CDR3 regions from them. HTBI primers were the set used in a first-round RT-PCR of the TCR CDR3. TCRdb processed the multiplex PCR reads anew with MiXCR; each CDR3 protein has one entry. The sample consists of around 690,000 distinct CDR3 sequences, about a fifth of them appearing once. Sequencing was carried out using blood. All receptors derive from a man under 40 with Graves' ophthalmopathy.

This clonotype was observed many times. The chain uses TRBV28 and TRBJ1-6; no clear D gene. CDR3 size: 14 residues. Germline lookup yields CDR1 MDHEN and CDR2 SYDVKM. V lost 3 bases and J 6 bases, leaving 9 bases between the germline ends. The CDR3 coding sequence is TGTGCCAGCAGTTTGCCCACGATTAATTCACCCCTCCACTTT. This translates into CASSLPTINSPLHF.

In this sample, this clonotype turned up many times. The V and J genes are TRBV3-1 and TRBJ2-3; D gene uncertain. Trimming removed 0 bases at V and 2 bases at J, with 15 bases between. Looked up from germline, CDR1 is LGHDT and CDR2 is YNNKEL (reference sequence). This CDR3 has 17 amino acids. CDR3 bases: TGTGCCAGCAGCCAAGACGTTCCACTCACTTACACAGATACGCAGTATTTT. This translates into CASSQDVPLTYTDTQYF.

This clonotype was counted only a few times. V and J are TRBV2 and TRBJ2-2; a possible D gene is TRBD2 (7 bases). This CDR3 contains 16 residues. V dropped 6 bases and J dropped 5 bases, with 19 bases sitting between them. CDR1 SNHLY and CDR2 FYNNEI come from the germline V gene. CDR3 protein: CASRNIGGGRTGELFF. In DNA form, the CDR3 reads TGTGCCAGCAGGAATATTGGGGGGGGCAGAACCGGGGAGCTGTTTTTT. Full variable domain (outside the CDR3, taken from reference TRBV2 and TRBJ2-2): EPEVTQTPSHQVTQMGQEVILRCVPISNHLYFYWYRQILGQKVEFLVSFYNNEISEKSEIFDDQFSVERPDGSNFTLKIRSTKLEDSAMYFCASRNIGGGRTGELFFGEGSRLTVL.

This clonotype has only a few counts. The gene calls are TRBV12-3 or TRBV12-4 and TRBJ2-4; 9 bases are a match to TRBD2. The CDR3 covers 17 residues. J was trimmed by 2 bases and V by 3 bases; bases with no gene match: 8. CDR3: CASSFVPGLATKNIQYF. The CDR3 region has the DNA TGTGCCAGCAGTTTCGTCCCGGGACTAGCAACCAAAAACATTCAGTACTTC.

The chain carries TRBV9 and TRBJ2-3, with D perhaps matching TRBD1 (5 bases). This CDR3 is built from 15 residues. Per the germline V gene, CDR1 is SGDLS and CDR2 is YYNGEE. V was pared by 0 bases and J by 2 bases, with 10 bases between. DNA of the CDR3: TGTGCCAGCAGCGTAGTCGATGGGGCCACAGATACGCAGTATTTT. This codes for CASSVVDGATDTQYF.

The chain employs TRBV20-1 and TRBJ2-5; 13 bases are shared with TRBD2. This CDR3 region has 15 residues. Trimming at V came to 8 bases and at J to 5 bases, leaving 11 bases not matched to a gene. Germline V gene sequence: CDR1 DFQATT, CDR2 SNEGSKA (reference sequence). DNA for the CDR3: TGCAGTACCGGACTAGCGGGAGCTCTATGGGAGACCCAGTACTTC. The encoded protein is CSTGLAGALWETQYF.

This clonotype was detected a few times. The rearrangement links TRBV5-1 to TRBJ2-2, with TRBD2 matching 10 bases. The germline CDR1 and CDR2 sequences are SGHRS and YFSETQ. J gave up 7 bases and V 1 base, and 7 bases lay outside the gene matches. CDR3 length equals 16 residues. CDR3 residues: CASSLRLAGEGGELFF. DNA for the CDR3: TGCGCCAGCAGCTTGCGTCTAGCGGGAGAAGGCGGGGAGCTGTTTTTT.

By frequency in the sample, this clonotype is medium-sized. The chain is built from TRBV24-1 and TRBJ2-2; 7 bases are shared with TRBD2. The CDR3 is 16 residues long. From germline, CDR1 is KGHDR and CDR2 SFDVKD. Trimming took 2 bases from V and 5 from J; bases not matched to a gene: 7. The chain's CDR3 is CATSDYPGGITGELFF. The CDR3 DNA is TGTGCCACCAGTGATTATCCGGGAGGCATAACCGGGGAGCTGTTTTTT.